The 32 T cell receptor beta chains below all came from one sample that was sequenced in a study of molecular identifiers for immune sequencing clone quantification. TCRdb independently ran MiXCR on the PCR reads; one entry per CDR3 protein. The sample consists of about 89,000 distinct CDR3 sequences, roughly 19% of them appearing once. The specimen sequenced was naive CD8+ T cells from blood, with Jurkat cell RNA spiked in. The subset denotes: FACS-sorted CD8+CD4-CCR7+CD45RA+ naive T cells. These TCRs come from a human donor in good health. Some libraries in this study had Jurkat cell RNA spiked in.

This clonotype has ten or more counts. The CDR3 coding sequence is TGTGCCAGCAGCTTAGTTATAAAGGGAGGGGCGAACACCGGGGAGCTGTTTTTT. It codes for CASSLVIKGGANTGELFF. The rearrangement uses TRBV7-9 and TRBJ2-2, with 7 bases identical to TRBD2. CDR3 size: 18 residues. Germline V gene data show CDR1 as SEHNR and CDR2 as FQNEAQ (reference sequence). Losses at the gene ends were 1 base for V and 0 bases for J; bases not matched to a gene: 8.

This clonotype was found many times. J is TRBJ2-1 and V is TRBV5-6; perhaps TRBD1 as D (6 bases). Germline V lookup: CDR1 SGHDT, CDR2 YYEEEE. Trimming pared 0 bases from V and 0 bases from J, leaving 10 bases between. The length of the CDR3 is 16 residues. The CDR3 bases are TGTGCCAGCAGCTTGGAGGGACACATCTCCTACAATGAGCAGTTCTTC. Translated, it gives CASSLEGHISYNEQFF. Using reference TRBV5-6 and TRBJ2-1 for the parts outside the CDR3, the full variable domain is DAGVTQSPTHLIKTRGQQVTLRCSPKSGHDTVSWYQQALGQGPQFIFQYYEEEERQRGNFPDRFSGHQFPNYSSELNVNALLLGDSALYLCASSLEGHISYNEQFFGPGTRLTVL.

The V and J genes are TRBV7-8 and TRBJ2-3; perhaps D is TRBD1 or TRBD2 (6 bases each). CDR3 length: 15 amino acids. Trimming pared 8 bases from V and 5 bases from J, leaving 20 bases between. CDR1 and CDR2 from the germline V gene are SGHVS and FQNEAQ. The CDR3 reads CASPQYDGGIDTQYF. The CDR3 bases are TGTGCCAGCCCCCAGTACGACGGGGGCATAGATACGCAGTATTTT.

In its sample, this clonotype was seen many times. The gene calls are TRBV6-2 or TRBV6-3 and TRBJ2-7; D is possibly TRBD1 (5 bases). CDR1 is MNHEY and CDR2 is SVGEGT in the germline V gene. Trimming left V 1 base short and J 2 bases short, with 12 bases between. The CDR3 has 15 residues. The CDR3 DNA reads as TGTGCCAGCAGTTACTATCGGGCACAGGCCTACGAGCAGTACTTC. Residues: CASSYYRAQAYEQYF.

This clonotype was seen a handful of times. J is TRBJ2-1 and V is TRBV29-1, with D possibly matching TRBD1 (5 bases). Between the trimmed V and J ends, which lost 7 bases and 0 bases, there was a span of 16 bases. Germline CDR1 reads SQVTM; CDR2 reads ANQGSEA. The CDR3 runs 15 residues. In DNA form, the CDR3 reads TGCAGCGGGGCAGGCGGACAAAGCTCCTACAATGAGCAGTTCTTC. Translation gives CSGAGGQSSYNEQFF.

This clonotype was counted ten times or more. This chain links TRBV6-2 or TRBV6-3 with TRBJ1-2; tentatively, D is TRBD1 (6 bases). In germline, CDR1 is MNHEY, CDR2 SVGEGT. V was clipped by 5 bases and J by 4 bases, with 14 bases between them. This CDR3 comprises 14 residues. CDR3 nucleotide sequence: TGTGCCAGCAGTCTTTTGACAGGACCCTATGGCTACACCTTC. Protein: CASSLLTGPYGYTF.

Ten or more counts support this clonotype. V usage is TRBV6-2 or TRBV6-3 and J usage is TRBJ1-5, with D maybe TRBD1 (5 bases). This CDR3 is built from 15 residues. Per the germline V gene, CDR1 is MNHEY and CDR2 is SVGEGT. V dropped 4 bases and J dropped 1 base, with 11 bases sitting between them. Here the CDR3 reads CASSFTTVSNQPQHF. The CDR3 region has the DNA TGTGCCAGCAGTTTCACGACAGTGAGCAATCAGCCCCAGCATTTT.

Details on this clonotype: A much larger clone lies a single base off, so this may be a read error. The CDR3 DNA is TGTGCCAGCAGGCCGGAGACAGGCCTCCAAGAGACCCAGTACTTC. This encodes CASRPETGLQETQYF. The chain employs TRBV6-5 and TRBJ2-5; D perhaps matches TRBD1 (6 bases). Germline assignment: CDR1 MNHEY and CDR2 SVGAGI. Trimming removed 6 bases from V and 1 base from J, with 15 bases in between. This CDR3 is built from 15 residues.

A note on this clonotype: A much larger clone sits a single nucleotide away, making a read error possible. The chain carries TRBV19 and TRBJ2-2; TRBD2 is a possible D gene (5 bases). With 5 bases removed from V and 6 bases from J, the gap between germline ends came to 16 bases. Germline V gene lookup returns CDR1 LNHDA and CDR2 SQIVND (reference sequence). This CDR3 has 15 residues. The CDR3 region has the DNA TGTGCCAGTAGTGTGGCCGGGTACGGGGCCGGGGAGCTGTTTTTT. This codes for CASSVAGYGAGELFF.

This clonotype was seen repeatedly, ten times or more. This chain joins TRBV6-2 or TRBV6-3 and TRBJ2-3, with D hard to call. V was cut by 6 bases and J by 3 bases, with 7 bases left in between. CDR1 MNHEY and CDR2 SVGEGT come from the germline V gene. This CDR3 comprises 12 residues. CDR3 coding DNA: TGTGCCAGCAGACGCTTGACAGATACGCAGTATTTT. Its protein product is CASRRLTDTQYF.

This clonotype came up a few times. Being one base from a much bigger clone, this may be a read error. CDR3 DNA: TGTGCCAGCAGCTTAGTTCATCCGGGAGGCGGAACAGATACGCAGTATTTT. This translates into CASSLVHPGGGTDTQYF. This chain connects TRBV7-6 to TRBJ2-3, with 7 bases that match TRBD2. V dropped 1 base and J dropped 3; count of bases not matched to a gene: 10. CDR1 and CDR2 from the germline V gene are SGHVS and FNYEAQ. The CDR3 length is 17 residues.

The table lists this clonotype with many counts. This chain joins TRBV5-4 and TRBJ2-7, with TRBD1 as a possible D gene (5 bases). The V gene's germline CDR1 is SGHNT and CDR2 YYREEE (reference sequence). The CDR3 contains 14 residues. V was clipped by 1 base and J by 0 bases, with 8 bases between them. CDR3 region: CASSLTGNSYEQYF. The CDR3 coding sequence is TGTGCCAGCAGCTTGACAGGAAACTCCTACGAGCAGTACTTC.

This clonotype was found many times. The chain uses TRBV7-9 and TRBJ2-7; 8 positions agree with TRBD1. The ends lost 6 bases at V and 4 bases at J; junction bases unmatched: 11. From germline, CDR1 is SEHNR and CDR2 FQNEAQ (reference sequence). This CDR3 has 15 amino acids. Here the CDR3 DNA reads TGTGCCAGCAGTCCCGGAGGACAGGGAGTGTACGAGCAGTACTTC. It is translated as CASSPGGQGVYEQYF.

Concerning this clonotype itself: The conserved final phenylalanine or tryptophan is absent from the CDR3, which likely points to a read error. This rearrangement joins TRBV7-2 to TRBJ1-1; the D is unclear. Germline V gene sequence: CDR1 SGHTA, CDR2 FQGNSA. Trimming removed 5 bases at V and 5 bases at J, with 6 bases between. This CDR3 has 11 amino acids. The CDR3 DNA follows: TGTGCCAGCAGCCTGGGGACTGAAGCTTTCCTT. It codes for CASSLGTEAFL.

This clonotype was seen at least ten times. The CDR3 DNA reads TGTGCCAGCAACCCGGGACAGGGCCATCAGCCCCAGCATTTT. As protein: CASNPGQGHQPQHF. V is TRBV28 and J is TRBJ1-5; 9 bases agree with TRBD1. J lost 5 bases, V lost 7 bases, and 6 bases had no gene match. Germline CDR1 reads MDHEN; CDR2 reads SYDVKM. This CDR3 region has 14 residues. The whole variable domain, filled in from reference TRBV28 and TRBJ1-5, reads DVKVTQSSRYLVKRTGEKVFLECVQDMDHENMFWYRQDPGLGLRLIYFSYDVKMKEKGDIPEGYSVSREKKERFSLILESASTNQTSMYLCASNPGQGHQPQHFGDGTRLSIL.

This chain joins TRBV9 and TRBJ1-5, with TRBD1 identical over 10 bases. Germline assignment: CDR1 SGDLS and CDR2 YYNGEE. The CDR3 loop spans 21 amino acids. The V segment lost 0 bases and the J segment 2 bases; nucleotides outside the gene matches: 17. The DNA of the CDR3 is TGTGCCAGCAGCGTAGTAGTACCACCGGGACAGGGGAATAGGGGCAATCAGCCCCAGCATTTT. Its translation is CASSVVVPPGQGNRGNQPQHF.

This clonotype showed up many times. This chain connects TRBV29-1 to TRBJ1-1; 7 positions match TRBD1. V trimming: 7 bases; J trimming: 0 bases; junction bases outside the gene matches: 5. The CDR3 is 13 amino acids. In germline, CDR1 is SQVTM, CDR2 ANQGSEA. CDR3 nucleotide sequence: TGCAGCGGGGAAGGGACAGTGAACACTGAAGCTTTCTTT. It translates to CSGEGTVNTEAFF.

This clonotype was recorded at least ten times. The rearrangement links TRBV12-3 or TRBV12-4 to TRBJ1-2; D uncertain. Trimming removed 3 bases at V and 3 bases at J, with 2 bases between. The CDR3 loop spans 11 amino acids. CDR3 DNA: TGTGCCAGCAGTTTGGACTATGGCTACACCTTC. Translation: CASSLDYGYTF.

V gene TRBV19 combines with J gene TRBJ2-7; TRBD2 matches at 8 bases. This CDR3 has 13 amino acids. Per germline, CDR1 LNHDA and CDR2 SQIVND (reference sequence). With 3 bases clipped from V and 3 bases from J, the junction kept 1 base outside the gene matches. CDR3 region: CASSIGTSYEQYF. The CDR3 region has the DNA TGTGCCAGTAGTATCGGGACTAGCTACGAGCAGTACTTC.

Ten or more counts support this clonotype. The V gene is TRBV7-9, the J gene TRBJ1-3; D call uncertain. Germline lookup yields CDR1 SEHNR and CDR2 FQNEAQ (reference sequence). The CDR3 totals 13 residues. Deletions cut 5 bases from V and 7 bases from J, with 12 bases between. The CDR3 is CASSQPARNTIYF. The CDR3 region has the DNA TGTGCCAGCAGCCAACCAGCACGGAACACCATATATTTT.

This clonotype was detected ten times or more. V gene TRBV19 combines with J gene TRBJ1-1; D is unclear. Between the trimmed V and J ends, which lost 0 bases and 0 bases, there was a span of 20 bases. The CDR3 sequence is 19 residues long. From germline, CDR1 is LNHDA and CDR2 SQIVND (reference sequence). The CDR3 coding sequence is TGTGCCAGTAGTATAGATGTCCTCCCGGCAGGAGCAATGAACACTGAAGCTTTCTTT. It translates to CASSIDVLPAGAMNTEAFF. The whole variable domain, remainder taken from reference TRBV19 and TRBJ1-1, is DGGITQSPKYLFRKEGQNVTLSCEQNLNHDAMYWYRQDPGQGLRLIYYSQIVNDFQKGDIAEGYSVSREKKESFPLTVTSAQKNPTAFYLCASSIDVLPAGAMNTEAFFGQGTRLTVV.

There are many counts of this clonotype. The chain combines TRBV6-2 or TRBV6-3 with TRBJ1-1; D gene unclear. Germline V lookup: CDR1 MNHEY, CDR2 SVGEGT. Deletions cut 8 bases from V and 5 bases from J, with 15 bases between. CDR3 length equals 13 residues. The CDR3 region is CASLQSAVTEAFF. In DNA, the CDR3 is TGTGCCAGCCTTCAGTCCGCTGTTACTGAAGCTTTCTTT.

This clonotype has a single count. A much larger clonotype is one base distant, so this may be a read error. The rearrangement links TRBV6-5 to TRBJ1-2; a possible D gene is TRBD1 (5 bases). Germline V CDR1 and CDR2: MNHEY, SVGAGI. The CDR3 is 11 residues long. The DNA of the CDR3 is TGTGCCAGCGGGGGATTCTATGGCTACGCCTTC. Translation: CASGGFYGYAF.

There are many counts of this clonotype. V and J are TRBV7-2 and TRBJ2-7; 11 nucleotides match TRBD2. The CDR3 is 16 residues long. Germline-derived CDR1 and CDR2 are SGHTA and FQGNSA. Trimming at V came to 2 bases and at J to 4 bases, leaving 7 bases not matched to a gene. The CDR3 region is CASSLRPRTSGYEQYF. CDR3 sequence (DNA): TGTGCCAGCAGCTTACGTCCGAGGACTAGCGGGTACGAGCAGTACTTC.

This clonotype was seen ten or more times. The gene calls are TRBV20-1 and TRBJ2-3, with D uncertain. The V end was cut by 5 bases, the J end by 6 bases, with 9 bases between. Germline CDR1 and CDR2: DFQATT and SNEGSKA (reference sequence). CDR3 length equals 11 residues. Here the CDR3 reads CSARIVDTQYF. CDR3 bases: TGCAGTGCTCGAATAGTGGATACGCAGTATTTT.

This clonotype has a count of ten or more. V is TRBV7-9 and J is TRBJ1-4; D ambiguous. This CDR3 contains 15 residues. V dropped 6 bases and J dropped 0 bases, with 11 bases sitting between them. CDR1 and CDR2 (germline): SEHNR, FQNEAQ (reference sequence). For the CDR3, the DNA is TGTGCCAGCAGATCTTCCGGGACAACTAATGAAAAACTGTTTTTT. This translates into CASRSSGTTNEKLFF.

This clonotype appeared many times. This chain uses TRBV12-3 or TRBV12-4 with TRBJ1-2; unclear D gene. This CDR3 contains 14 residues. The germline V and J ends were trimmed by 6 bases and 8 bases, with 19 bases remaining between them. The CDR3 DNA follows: TGTGCCAGCAGACCGACATCCTCTTCGCGGGGCTACACCTTC. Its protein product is CASRPTSSSRGYTF.

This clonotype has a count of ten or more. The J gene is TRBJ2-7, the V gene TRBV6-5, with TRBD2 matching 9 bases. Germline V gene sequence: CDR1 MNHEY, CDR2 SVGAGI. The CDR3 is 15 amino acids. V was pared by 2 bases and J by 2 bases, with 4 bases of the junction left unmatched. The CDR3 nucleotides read TGTGCCAGCAGTTACGCGGGAGGGGACCCCTACGAGCAGTACTTC. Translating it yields CASSYAGGDPYEQYF.

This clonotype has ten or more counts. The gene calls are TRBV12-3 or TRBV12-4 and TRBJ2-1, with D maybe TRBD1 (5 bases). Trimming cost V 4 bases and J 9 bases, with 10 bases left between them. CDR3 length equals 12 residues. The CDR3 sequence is CASSSDRLEQFF. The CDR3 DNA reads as TGTGCCAGCAGTTCCGACAGACTTGAGCAGTTCTTC.

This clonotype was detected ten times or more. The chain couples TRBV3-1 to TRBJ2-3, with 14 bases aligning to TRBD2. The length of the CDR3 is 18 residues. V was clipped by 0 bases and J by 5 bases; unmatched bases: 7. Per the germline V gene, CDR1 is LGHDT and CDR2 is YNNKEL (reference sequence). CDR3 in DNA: TGTGCCAGCAGCCAAGACCACGGGGGACTAGCGGGAGAAGATACGCAGTATTTT. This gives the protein CASSQDHGGLAGEDTQYF.

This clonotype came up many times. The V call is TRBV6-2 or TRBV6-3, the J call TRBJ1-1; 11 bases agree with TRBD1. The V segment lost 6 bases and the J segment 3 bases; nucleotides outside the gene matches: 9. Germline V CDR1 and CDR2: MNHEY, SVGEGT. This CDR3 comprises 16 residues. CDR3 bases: TGTGCCAGCAGAGACCGGGACAGGGGGTTGGACACTGAAGCTTTCTTT. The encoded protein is CASRDRDRGLDTEAFF.

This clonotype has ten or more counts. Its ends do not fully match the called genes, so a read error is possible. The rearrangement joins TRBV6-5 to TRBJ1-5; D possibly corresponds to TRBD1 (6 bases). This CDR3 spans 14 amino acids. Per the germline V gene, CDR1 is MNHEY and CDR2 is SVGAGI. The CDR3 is CASGYGAGVQPQHF. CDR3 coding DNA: TGTGCCAGCGGTTATGGGGCAGGGGTTCAGCCCCAGCATTTT.